These 22 T cell receptor beta chains were all obtained from the same sample, sequenced in a study of cytomegalovirus exposure and HLA in healthy donors. The method was immunoSEQ multiplex PCR; TCRdb's version includes in-frame clones alone and lacks a portion of them. The repertoire includes 150,000 to 200,000 clones, about 89% of them detected once, and about 7.2% sits in the top ten. Sequencing was done on a sample of PBMCs. The receptors come from a man aged 25 to 40 in good health and CMV-seropositive.

The chain is built from TRBV27 and TRBJ1-5; D is undetermined. This CDR3 has 12 residues. The V and J ends lost 6 bases and 5 bases respectively, with 8 bases between them. Germline assignment: CDR1 MNHEY and CDR2 SMNVEV (reference sequence). CDR3 sequence: CASRYGDQPQHF. CDR3 in DNA: TGTGCCAGCAGGTATGGGGATCAGCCCCAGCATTTT.

The chain carries TRBV7-9 and TRBJ2-7, with D tentatively TRBD2 (6 bases). CDR1 is SEHNR and CDR2 is FQNEAQ in the germline V gene (reference sequence). CDR3 size: 14 residues. V was shortened by 2 bases and J by 5 bases, with 13 bases between the two germline ends. CDR3 sequence reads: CASSLNGGPNEQYF. The CDR3 coding sequence is TGTGCCAGCAGCTTAAACGGGGGACCCAACGAGCAGTACTTC.

The chain's CDR3 is CASSLITGETQYF. The CDR3 nucleotides are TGCGCCAGCAGCTTGATAACTGGAGAGACCCAGTACTTC. The V call is TRBV5-1, the J call TRBJ2-5; D is ambiguous. CDR3 length: 13 amino acids. Trimming removed 1 base from V and 4 bases from J, with 8 bases in between. The germline CDR1 and CDR2 sequences are SGHRS and YFSETQ.

The chain combines TRBV5-1 with TRBJ2-5; D tentatively reads TRBD1 or TRBD2 (5 bases each). The germline V gene has CDR1 SGHRS and CDR2 YFSETQ. CDR3 length: 16 amino acids. With 0 bases removed from V and 1 base from J, the gap between germline ends came to 13 bases. The chain's CDR3 is CASSLDHPGGQETQYF. The CDR3, as DNA: TGCGCCAGCAGCTTGGATCACCCTGGGGGCCAAGAGACCCAGTACTTC.

The genes are TRBV9 and TRBJ2-7; D may be TRBD1 (6 bases). Germline V gene lookup returns CDR1 SGDLS and CDR2 YYNGEE. The V end was cut by 0 bases, the J end by 2 bases, with 12 bases between. The CDR3 contains 15 residues. CDR3 in amino acids: CASSVAGTPTYEQYF. CDR3 nucleotides: TGTGCCAGCAGCGTAGCAGGGACACCTACCTACGAGCAGTACTTC.

This clone was picked up one time. This sequence joins TRBV19 and TRBJ2-5, with D perhaps matching TRBD2 (5 bases). Trimming took 3 bases from V and 6 from J, leaving 11 bases between them. CDR1 and CDR2 (germline): LNHDA, SQIVND (reference sequence). The CDR3 totals 13 residues. The CDR3 sequence is CASSMSGMKTQYF. The CDR3 DNA follows: TGTGCCAGTAGTATGTCCGGGATGAAGACCCAGTACTTC.

The rearrangement links TRBV23-1 to TRBJ1-2; 7 bases are a match to TRBD1. TRBV23-1 is known as an ORF, though its function is uncertain. The CDR3 extends over 12 amino acids. V shed 8 bases and J 8 bases; nucleotides not matched to a gene: 8. The CDR3 bases are TGCGCCAGCCTCCACAGGGGCGGGGGCTACACCTTC. It yields the protein CASLHRGGGYTF.

This clone was observed a few times. The rearrangement uses TRBV7-3 and TRBJ2-7; D gene unclear. Germline CDR1 reads SGHTA; CDR2 reads FQGTGA. The V gene lost 0 bases and the J gene lost 5 bases, with 11 bases spanning the gap. The CDR3 loop spans 14 amino acids. Written as DNA, the CDR3 is TGTGCCAGCAGCTTAACGCGAACTACCCACGAGCAGTACTTC. It translates to CASSLTRTTHEQYF.

V is TRBV6-6 and J is TRBJ2-1, with 9 bases lining up with TRBD2. Germline V CDR1 and CDR2: MNHNY, SVGAGI (reference sequence). The V and J ends lost 0 bases and 3 bases, in that order; junction bases with no gene match: 3. The CDR3 sequence is 16 residues long. The CDR3 bases are TGTGCCAGCAGTTACTCTGCGGGGGGGGGCTACAATGAGCAGTTCTTC. The encoded protein is CASSYSAGGGYNEQFF.

The chain is built from TRBV2 and TRBJ1-2; TRBD1 might be the D (6 bases). In germline, CDR1 is SNHLY, CDR2 FYNNEI. V dropped 6 bases and J dropped 9 bases, with 17 bases sitting between them. The CDR3 extends over 13 amino acids. The CDR3 loop is CASRPGTGPSYTF. The CDR3 coding sequence is TGTGCCAGCAGGCCGGGAACAGGGCCTAGCTACACCTTC.

This clone occurred a few times. The chain recombines TRBV7-2 with TRBJ2-7; D ambiguous. V gave up 6 bases and J gave up 2 bases, with 11 bases separating them. CDR1 is SGHTA, CDR2 FQGNSA, per germline. CDR3 length: 13 amino acids. CDR3 in amino acids: CASRNSATYEQYF. In nucleotides, the CDR3 is TGTGCCAGCAGGAACAGCGCAACCTACGAGCAGTACTTC.

The V call is TRBV7-2, the J call TRBJ2-5, with TRBD2 identical over 7 bases. The germline V gene encodes CDR1 SGHTA and CDR2 FQGNSA. The CDR3 covers 14 residues. Unmatched junction bases numbered 5, after V lost 1 base and J lost 6 bases. The CDR3 protein is CASSLGGGGQTQYF. In nucleotides, the CDR3 is TGTGCCAGCAGCTTAGGGGGGGGAGGGCAGACCCAGTACTTC. Full variable domain (rest looked up from reference TRBV7-2 and TRBJ2-5): GAGVSQSPSNKVTEKGKDVELRCDPISGHTALYWYRQSLGQGLEFLIYFQGNSAPDKSGLPSDRFSAERTGGSVSTLTIQRTQQEDSAVYLCASSLGGGGQTQYFGPGTRLLVL.

This clone was seen only a few times. The chain joins TRBV5-6 to TRBJ2-5, with D perhaps TRBD2 (5 bases). V was clipped by 4 bases and J by 0 bases, with 7 bases between them. This CDR3 spans 13 amino acids. Per the germline V gene, CDR1 is SGHDT and CDR2 is YYEEEE. For the CDR3, the DNA is TGTGCCAGCAGCCTGGACTACCAAGAGACCCAGTACTTC. It encodes CASSLDYQETQYF.

The genes are TRBV15 and TRBJ1-2; possible D gene TRBD1, 6 bases. The CDR3 has 17 residues. CDR1 and CDR2 (germline): LNHNV, YYDKDF (reference sequence). Between the trimmed V and J ends, which lost 0 bases and 8 bases, there was a span of 22 bases. This CDR3 reads CATSRDLRVWGAVGYTF. CDR3 bases: TGTGCCACCAGCAGAGACTTAAGGGTGTGGGGGGCGGTAGGCTACACCTTC.

Only one count was recorded for this clone. The chain has TRBV5-1 and TRBJ1-5; tentatively, D is TRBD1 (5 bases). This CDR3 spans 15 amino acids. Looked up from germline, CDR1 is SGHRS and CDR2 is YFSETQ. V shed 4 bases and J shed 2 bases, with 13 bases lying between them. The CDR3 region has the DNA TGCGCCAGCAGCCCCCTGGGGGGACGCAATCAGCCCCAGCATTTT. Its translation: CASSPLGGRNQPQHF. Using reference TRBV5-1 and TRBJ1-5 for the parts outside the CDR3, the full variable domain is KAGVTQTPRYLIKTRGQQVTLSCSPISGHRSVSWYQQTPGQGLQFLFEYFSETQRNKGNFPGRFSGRQFSNSRSEMNVSTLELGDSALYLCASSPLGGRNQPQHFGDGTRLSIL.

In this sample, this clone turned up many times. The rearrangement uses TRBV9 and TRBJ2-1, with 16 bases that match TRBD2. The CDR3 totals 16 residues. Germline V gene sequence: CDR1 SGDLS, CDR2 YYNGEE. Losses at the gene ends were 5 bases for V and 9 bases for J; bases not matched to a gene: 8. In nucleotides, the CDR3 is TGTGCCAGCAGGGGACTAGCGGGAGGGCCTTCCAGTGAGCAGTTCTTC. Its translation: CASRGLAGGPSSEQFF.

V usage is TRBV4-1 and J usage is TRBJ1-1; 7 positions agree with TRBD1. Germline trimming cut 1 base from V and 7 bases from J; bases unmatched to any gene: 9. The CDR3 sequence is 15 residues long. The V gene's germline CDR1 is MGHRA and CDR2 YSYEKL. The CDR3 coding sequence is TGCGCCAGCAGCCAAGGGGCAGGGGGTCACGATGAAGCTTTCTTT. It specifies CASSQGAGGHDEAFF.

V is TRBV6-5 and J is TRBJ1-2; TRBD1 is a possible D gene (6 bases). Germline CDR1 reads MNHEY; CDR2 reads SVGAGI. Trimming removed 0 bases from V and 2 bases from J, with 10 bases in between. The CDR3 sequence is 15 residues long. Here the CDR3 DNA reads TGTGCCAGCAGTTACTCGACAGGACTGAACTATGGCTACACCTTC. Amino acids: CASSYSTGLNYGYTF.

The chain has TRBV30 and TRBJ1-2, with 7 bases aligning to TRBD1. From germline, CDR1 is GTSNPN and CDR2 SVGIG (reference sequence). CDR3 length: 13 amino acids. After removal of 3 bases from V and 2 bases from J, the junction contained 3 bases not matched to a gene. Written as DNA, the CDR3 is TGTGCCTGGAGCCCGGGACAGAACTATGGCTACACCTTC. Its protein product is CAWSPGQNYGYTF. Full variable domain (rest looked up from reference TRBV30 and TRBJ1-2): SQTIHQWPATLVQPVGSPLSLECTVEGTSNPNLYWYRQAAGRGLQLLFYSVGIGQISSEVPQNLSASRPQDRQFILSSKKLLLSDSGFYLCAWSPGQNYGYTFGSGTRLTVV.

The gene calls are TRBV7-9 and TRBJ2-7; 9 bases fit TRBD2. The CDR3 is made up of 15 amino acids. V shed 1 base, J shed 3 bases, and the junction held 4 bases outside the gene matches. The germline V gene encodes CDR1 SEHNR and CDR2 FQNEAQ (reference sequence). The CDR3: CASSLVPSGNYEQYF. The CDR3 DNA reads TGTGCCAGCAGCTTAGTGCCTAGCGGGAACTACGAGCAGTACTTC. The variable domain in full, with the rest retrieved from reference TRBV7-9 and TRBJ2-7, is DTGVSQNPRHKITKRGQNVTFRCDPISEHNRLYWYRQTLGQGPEFLTYFQNEAQLEKSRLLSDRFSAERPKGSFSTLEIQRTEQGDSAMYLCASSLVPSGNYEQYFGPGTRLTVT.

The CDR3 region is CASSFVGTEGEQYF. In DNA, the CDR3 is TGTGCCAGCAGCTTCGTGGGTACGGAAGGCGAGCAGTACTTC. The V call is TRBV5-4, the J call TRBJ2-7; unclear D gene. This CDR3 has 14 residues. CDR1 SGHNT and CDR2 YYREEE come from the germline V gene (reference sequence). Trimming stripped 2 bases from V and 6 bases from J, with 15 bases between.

The gene calls are TRBV6-5 and TRBJ2-3; D perhaps matches TRBD2 (5 bases). CDR1 is MNHEY and CDR2 is SVGAGI in the germline V gene. Trimming shortened V by 0 bases and J by 4 bases, and 11 bases separated the two germline ends. The CDR3 has 15 amino acids. This CDR3 reads CASSYSGLAADTQYF. The CDR3 nucleotides read TGTGCCAGCAGTTACTCAGGGCTAGCTGCAGATACGCAGTATTTT.